Listed below are T cell receptor beta chains from one sample, sequenced in a study of T cells after yellow fever vaccination. Each CDR3 protein is one row after TCRdb ran MiXCR on the 5' RACE reads. The data contain under 200,000 distinct CDR3 sequences, 8% to 13% of them singletons. The sequenced sample was CD8+ T cells sorted from PBMCs, obtained 15 days after the yellow fever booster vaccination. Receptor source: a man aged 18 to 29 who received the YFV17D yellow fever vaccine. CDR3s include the opening cysteine and the closing phenylalanine or tryptophan. Fields, in order: V gene, clone size, J gene, D gene, CDR3 DNA, CDR3 protein. The D gene is left open where the match is weak. A row's size may be missing; if present it is once, few, many or a size class.

V: TRBV27
size: once
J: TRBJ1-2
D: -
DNA: TGTGCCAGCAGTGACCGAGGAGGGGCAGGCTATGGCTACACCTTC
CDR3: CASSDRGGAGYGYTF

V: TRBV27
size: few
J: TRBJ2-3
D: TRBD2
DNA: TGTGCCAGCAGACAGCTAGCGGGGAACACAGATACGCAGTATTTT
CDR3: CASRQLAGNTDTQYF

V: TRBV4-3
size: few
J: TRBJ2-7
D: TRBD2
DNA: TGCGCCAGCAGCCAAGGCGCCGGGACTAGCGGGGGGCCCCCCCACCAGCAGTACTTC
CDR3: CASSQGAGTSGGPPHQQYF

V: TRBV5-4
size: -
J: TRBJ2-3
D: -
DNA: TGTGCCAGCAGTCCGCCACGTGCTAGCACAGATACGCAGTATTTT
CDR3: CASSPPRASTDTQYF

V: TRBV7-9
size: -
J: TRBJ2-1
D: TRBD2
DNA: TGTGCCAGCAGCCCTACGGGACTAGCGGGGGACAATGAGCAGTTCTTC
CDR3: CASSPTGLAGDNEQFF

V: TRBV7-9
size: few
J: TRBJ2-5
D: TRBD1
DNA: TGTGCCAGCAGCGGAGGACAGGGATGGACCCAGTACTTC
CDR3: CASSGGQGWTQYF

V: TRBV7-9
size: -
J: TRBJ1-1
D: -
DNA: TGTGCCAGCAGCCAAATTCAGGGACGCGGAACTTTCTTT
CDR3: CASSQIQGRGTFF

V: TRBV12-3/TRBV12-4
size: few
J: TRBJ2-2
D: -
DNA: TGTGCCAGCAGTTTGGCGGTCGCTAGGGAGCTGTTTTTT
CDR3: CASSLAVARELFF

V: TRBV30
size: -
J: TRBJ2-2
D: -
DNA: TGTGCCTGGAAGGGGAACACCGGGGAGCTGTTTTTT
CDR3: CAWKGNTGELFF

V: TRBV6-5
size: many
J: TRBJ2-3
D: TRBD2
DNA: TGTGCCAGCAGTTACACTAGCGGGGGGGCAGATACGCAGTATTTT
CDR3: CASSYTSGGADTQYF

V: TRBV7-6
size: many
J: TRBJ1-6
D: TRBD1
DNA: TGTGCCTCCAGACAGGGAGGTAATTCACCCCTCCACTTT
CDR3: CASRQGGNSPLHF

V: TRBV5-1
size: few
J: TRBJ1-2
D: -
DNA: TGCGCCAGCAGCTTGGTGGCCGGATTAGATGGCTACACCTTC
CDR3: CASSLVAGLDGYTF

V: TRBV29-1
size: many
J: TRBJ2-5
D: TRBD2
DNA: TGCAGCGTTGTTCTAGCGGGGGGGCAAGAGACCCAGTACTTC
CDR3: CSVVLAGGQETQYF

V: TRBV4-3
size: few
J: TRBJ2-1
D: TRBD2
DNA: TGCGCCAGCAGCCATAGTGCGGGGGGGCCTGGGAATGAGCAGTTCTTC
CDR3: CASSHSAGGPGNEQFF

V: TRBV4-1
size: few
J: TRBJ2-1
D: TRBD2
DNA: TGCGCCAGCACTCCTAGCGGGGGGCCAGATGAGCAGTTCTTC
CDR3: CASTPSGGPDEQFF

V: TRBV27
size: -
J: TRBJ2-1
D: -
DNA: TGTGCCAGCAGTTTATGGTCCAGGGCGGATGAGCAGTTCTTC
CDR3: CASSLWSRADEQFF

V: TRBV6-2/TRBV6-3
size: few
J: TRBJ1-1
D: -
DNA: TGTGCCAGCAGTTACCGGGGTCTCACTGAAGCTTTCTTT
CDR3: CASSYRGLTEAFF

V: TRBV4-3
size: few
J: TRBJ2-3
D: -
DNA: TGCGCCAGCAGCCCGACAGGATATGCTAGCACAGATACGCAGTATTTT
CDR3: CASSPTGYASTDTQYF

V: TRBV11-2
size: -
J: TRBJ1-1
D: -
DNA: TGTGCCAGCAGCTTAGATAATGGGATTAACACTGAAGCTTTCTTT
CDR3: CASSLDNGINTEAFF

V: TRBV7-3
size: many
J: TRBJ2-5
D: -
DNA: TGTGCCAGCAGCCTCCGGAGGACTCTGCGGGAGACCCAGTACTTC
CDR3: CASSLRRTLRETQYF

V: TRBV15
size: -
J: TRBJ2-1
D: -
DNA: TGTGCCACCAGCAGAGATAGGTACGAGCAGTTCTTC
CDR3: CATSRDRYEQFF

V: TRBV5-8
size: -
J: TRBJ2-6
D: -
DNA: TGTGCCAGCAGCTTGGCTCAGGCCCCTTACTCTGGGGCCAACGTCCTGACTTTC
CDR3: CASSLAQAPYSGANVLTF

V: TRBV29-1
size: many
J: TRBJ2-3
D: -
DNA: TGCAGCGTTGATGGACTACCAGTTAGCACAGATACGCAGTATTTT
CDR3: CSVDGLPVSTDTQYF

V: TRBV7-6
size: once
J: TRBJ2-3
D: TRBD2
DNA: TGTGCCAGCACCAGGGCCGGGGGGGCCCCAGATACGCAGTATTTT
CDR3: CASTRAGGAPDTQYF

V: TRBV29-1
size: few
J: TRBJ2-7
D: -
DNA: TGCAGCGTTGAATATCGGACATTGTCTTCCTACGAGCAGTACTTC
CDR3: CSVEYRTLSSYEQYF

V: TRBV7-9
size: -
J: TRBJ1-2
D: -
DNA: TGTGCCAGCAGCTTAAGTGATTTACAGGGACGGTATTTTGGCTACACCTTC
CDR3: CASSLSDLQGRYFGYTF

V: TRBV7-6
size: -
J: TRBJ2-3
D: -
DNA: TGTGCCAGCAGCTTAAGAGGTACAGGGATTTCAGATACGCAGTATTTT
CDR3: CASSLRGTGISDTQYF